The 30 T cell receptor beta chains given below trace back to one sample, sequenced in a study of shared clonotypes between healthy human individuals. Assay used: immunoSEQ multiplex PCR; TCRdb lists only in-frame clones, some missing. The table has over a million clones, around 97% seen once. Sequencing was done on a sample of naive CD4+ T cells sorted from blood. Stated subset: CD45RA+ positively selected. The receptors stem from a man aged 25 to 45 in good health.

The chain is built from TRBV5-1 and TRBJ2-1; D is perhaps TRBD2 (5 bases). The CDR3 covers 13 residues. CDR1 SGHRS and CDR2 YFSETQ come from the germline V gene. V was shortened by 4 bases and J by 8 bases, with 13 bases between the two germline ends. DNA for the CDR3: TGCGCCAGCAGCAAGGGAGCCGGGGATGAGCAGTTCTTC. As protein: CASSKGAGDEQFF. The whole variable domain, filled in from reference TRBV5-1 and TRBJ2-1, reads KAGVTQTPRYLIKTRGQQVTLSCSPISGHRSVSWYQQTPGQGLQFLFEYFSETQRNKGNFPGRFSGRQFSNSRSEMNVSTLELGDSALYLCASSKGAGDEQFFGPGTRLTVL.

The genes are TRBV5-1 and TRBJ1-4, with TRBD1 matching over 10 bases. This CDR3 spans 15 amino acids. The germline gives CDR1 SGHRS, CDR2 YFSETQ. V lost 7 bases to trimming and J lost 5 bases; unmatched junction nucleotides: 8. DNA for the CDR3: TGCGCCAGCTCCCCGGGACAGGGGATCAATGAAAAACTGTTTTTT. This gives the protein CASSPGQGINEKLFF.

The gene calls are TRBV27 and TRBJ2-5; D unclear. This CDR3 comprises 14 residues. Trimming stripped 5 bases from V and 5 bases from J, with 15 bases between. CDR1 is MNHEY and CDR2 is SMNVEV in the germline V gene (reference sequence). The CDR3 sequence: CASSPHLRWETQYF. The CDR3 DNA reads TGTGCCAGCAGTCCTCACCTTCGTTGGGAGACCCAGTACTTC.

The CDR3 region has the DNA TGTGCCAGTAGTCAGAGCGGGAAGAGCAATGAGCAGTTCTTC. Amino acids: CASSQSGKSNEQFF. The chain carries TRBV19 and TRBJ2-1; 7 bases line up with TRBD2. This CDR3 spans 14 amino acids. Germline V gene sequence: CDR1 LNHDA, CDR2 SQIVND (reference sequence). The J segment lost 6 bases and the V segment lost 5 bases, leaving 7 bases of the junction unmatched.

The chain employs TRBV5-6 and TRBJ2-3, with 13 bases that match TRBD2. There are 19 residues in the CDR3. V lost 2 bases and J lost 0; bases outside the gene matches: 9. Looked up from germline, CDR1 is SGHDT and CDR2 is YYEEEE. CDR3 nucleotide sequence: TGTGCCAGCAGCTTACGCCCGGGACTAGCGGGAACCAGCACAGATACGCAGTATTTT. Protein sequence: CASSLRPGLAGTSTDTQYF.

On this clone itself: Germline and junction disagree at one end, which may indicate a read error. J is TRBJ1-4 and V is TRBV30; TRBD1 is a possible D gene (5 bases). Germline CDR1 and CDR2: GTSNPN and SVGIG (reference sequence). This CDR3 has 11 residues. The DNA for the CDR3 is TGTGCCTGGAGGGGGAAGGGCAGGGTTGTTTTT. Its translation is CAWRGKGRVVF.

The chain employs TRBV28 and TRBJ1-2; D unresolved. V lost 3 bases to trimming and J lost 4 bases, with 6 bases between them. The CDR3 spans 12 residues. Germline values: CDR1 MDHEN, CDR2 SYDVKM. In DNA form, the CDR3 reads TGTGCCAGCAGTTTTTCTGTCTATGGCTACACCTTC. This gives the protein CASSFSVYGYTF.

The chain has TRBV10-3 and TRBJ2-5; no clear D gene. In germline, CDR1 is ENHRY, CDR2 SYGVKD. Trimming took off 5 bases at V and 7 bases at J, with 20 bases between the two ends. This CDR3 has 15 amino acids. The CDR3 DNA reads TGTGCCATCAGTCGAGACGGCGAACGACAATCGACCCAGTACTTC. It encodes CAISRDGERQSTQYF.

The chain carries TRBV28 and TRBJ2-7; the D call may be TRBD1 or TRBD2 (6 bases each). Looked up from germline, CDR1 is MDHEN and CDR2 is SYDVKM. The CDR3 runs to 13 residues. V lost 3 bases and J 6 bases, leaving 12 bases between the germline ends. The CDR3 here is CASSFNRGPEQYF. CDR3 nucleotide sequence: TGTGCCAGCAGTTTTAACCGGGGGCCCGAGCAGTACTTC.

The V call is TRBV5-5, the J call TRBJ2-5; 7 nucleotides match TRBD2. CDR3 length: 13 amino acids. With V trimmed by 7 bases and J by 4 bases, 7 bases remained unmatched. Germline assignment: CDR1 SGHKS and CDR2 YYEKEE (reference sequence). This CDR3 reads CASEPGGRETQYF. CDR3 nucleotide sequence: TGTGCCAGCGAGCCCGGGGGGAGAGAGACCCAGTACTTC.

The chain's CDR3 is CASSITGTGANVLTF. The DNA of the CDR3 is TGTGCCAGCAGCATTACAGGGACGGGGGCCAACGTCCTGACTTTC. This sequence joins TRBV11-2 and TRBJ2-6, with a tentative D call TRBD1 (6 bases). The germline gives CDR1 SGHAT, CDR2 FQNNGV. The CDR3 loop spans 15 amino acids. Trimming took 5 bases from V and 4 from J, leaving 12 bases between them.

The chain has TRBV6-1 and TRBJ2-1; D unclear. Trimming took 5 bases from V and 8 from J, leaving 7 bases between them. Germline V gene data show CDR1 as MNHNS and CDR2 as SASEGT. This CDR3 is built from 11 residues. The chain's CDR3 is CASSWSDEQFF. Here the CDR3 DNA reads TGTGCCAGCAGTTGGAGCGATGAGCAGTTCTTC.

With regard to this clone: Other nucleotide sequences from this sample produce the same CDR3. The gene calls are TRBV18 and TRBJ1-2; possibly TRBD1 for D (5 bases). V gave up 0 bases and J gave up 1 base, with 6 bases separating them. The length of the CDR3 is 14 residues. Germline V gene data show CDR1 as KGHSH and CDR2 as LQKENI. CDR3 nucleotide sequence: TGTGCCAGCTCACCACCAGGGGTTAACTATGGCTACACCTTC. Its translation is CASSPPGVNYGYTF.

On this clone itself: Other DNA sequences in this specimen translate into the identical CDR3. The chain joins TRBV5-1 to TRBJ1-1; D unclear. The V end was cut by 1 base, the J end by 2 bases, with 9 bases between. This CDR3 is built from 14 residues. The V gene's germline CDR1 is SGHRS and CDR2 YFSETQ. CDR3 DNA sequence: TGCGCCAGCAGCTTGATCGGCGGTAACACTGAAGCTTTCTTT. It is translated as CASSLIGGNTEAFF.

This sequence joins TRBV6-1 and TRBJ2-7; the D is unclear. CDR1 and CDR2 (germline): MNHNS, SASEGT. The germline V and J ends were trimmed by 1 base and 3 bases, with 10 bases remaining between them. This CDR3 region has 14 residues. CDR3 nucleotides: TGTGCCAGCAGTGAAGTCACGTATGACTACGAGCAGTACTTC. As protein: CASSEVTYDYEQYF.

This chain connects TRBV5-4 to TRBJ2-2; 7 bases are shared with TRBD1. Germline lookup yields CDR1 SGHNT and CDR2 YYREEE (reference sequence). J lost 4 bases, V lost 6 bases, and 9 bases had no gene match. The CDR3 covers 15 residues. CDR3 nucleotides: TGTGCCAGCACCCTACCGGGACAGAGCACCGGGGAGCTGTTTTTT. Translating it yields CASTLPGQSTGELFF.

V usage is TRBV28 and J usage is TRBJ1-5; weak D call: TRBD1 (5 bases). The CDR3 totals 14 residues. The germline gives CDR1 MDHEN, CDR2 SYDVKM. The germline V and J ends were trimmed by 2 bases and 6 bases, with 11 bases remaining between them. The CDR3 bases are TGTGCCAGCAGTTTAGGGTGGGGGGTTCAGCCCCAGCATTTT. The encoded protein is CASSLGWGVQPQHF.

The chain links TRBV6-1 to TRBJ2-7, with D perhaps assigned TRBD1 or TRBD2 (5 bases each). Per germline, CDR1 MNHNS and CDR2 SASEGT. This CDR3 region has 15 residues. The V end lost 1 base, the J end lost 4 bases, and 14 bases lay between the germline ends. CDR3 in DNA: TGTGCCAGCAGTGAAGGTCGGGGCGTGCAGTACGAGCAGTACTTC. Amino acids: CASSEGRGVQYEQYF.

The CDR3 region has the DNA TGTGCCAGCAGTTACTCTATGACAGCAAATTACGAGCAGTACTTC. Its protein is CASSYSMTANYEQYF. The rearrangement links TRBV6-6 to TRBJ2-7; D is possibly TRBD1 (5 bases). The germline V gene encodes CDR1 MNHNY and CDR2 SVGAGI (reference sequence). V lost 0 bases, J lost 4 bases, and 13 bases lay in between. The CDR3 totals 15 residues.

For the CDR3, the DNA is TGTGCCAGCAGCGTAGGTCTCTCAGAGCCCCCCTACAATGAGCAGTTCTTC. The encoded protein is CASSVGLSEPPYNEQFF. The chain is built from TRBV9 and TRBJ2-1; unclear D gene. Trimming took off 0 bases at V and 2 bases at J, with 15 bases between the two ends. This CDR3 has 17 residues. Germline lookup yields CDR1 SGDLS and CDR2 YYNGEE.

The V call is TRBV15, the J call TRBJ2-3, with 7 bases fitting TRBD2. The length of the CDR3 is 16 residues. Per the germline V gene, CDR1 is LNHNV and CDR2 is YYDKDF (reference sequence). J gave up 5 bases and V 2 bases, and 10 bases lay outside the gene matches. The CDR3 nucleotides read TGTGCCACCAGCAGAAGACTAGCCGGGGTGAGAGATACGCAGTATTTT. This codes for CATSRRLAGVRDTQYF. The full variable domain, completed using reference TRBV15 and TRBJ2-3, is DAMVIQNPRYQVTQFGKPVTLSCSQTLNHNVMYWYQQKSSQAPKLLFHYYDKDFNNEADTPDNFQSRRPNTSFCFLDIRSPGLGDTAMYLCATSRRLAGVRDTQYFGPGTRLTVL.

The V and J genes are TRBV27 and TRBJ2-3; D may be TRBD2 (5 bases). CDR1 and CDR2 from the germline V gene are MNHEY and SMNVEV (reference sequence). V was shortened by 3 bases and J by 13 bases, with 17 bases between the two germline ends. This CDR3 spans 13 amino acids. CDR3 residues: CASSFTISHGEYF. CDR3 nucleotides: TGTGCCAGCAGTTTTACCATTTCTCACGGGGAGTATTTT.

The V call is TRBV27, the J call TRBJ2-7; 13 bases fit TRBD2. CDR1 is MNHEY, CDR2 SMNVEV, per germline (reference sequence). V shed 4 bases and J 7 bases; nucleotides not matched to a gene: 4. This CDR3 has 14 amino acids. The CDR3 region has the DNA TGTGCCAGCAGTTGGGGACTAGCGGGAAATGAGCAGTACTTC. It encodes CASSWGLAGNEQYF.

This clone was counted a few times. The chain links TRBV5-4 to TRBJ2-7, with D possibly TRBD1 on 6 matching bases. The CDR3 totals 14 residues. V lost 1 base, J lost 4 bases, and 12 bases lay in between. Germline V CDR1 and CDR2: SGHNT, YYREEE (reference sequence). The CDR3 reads CASSLPGQQYEQYF. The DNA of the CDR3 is TGTGCCAGCAGCTTGCCCGGACAGCAATACGAGCAGTACTTC.

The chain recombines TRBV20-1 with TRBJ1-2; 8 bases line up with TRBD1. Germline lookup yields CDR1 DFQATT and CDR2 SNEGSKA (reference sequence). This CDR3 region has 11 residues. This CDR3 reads CSRDRQDGYTF. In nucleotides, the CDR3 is TGCAGCCGGGACAGGCAGGATGGCTACACCTTC.

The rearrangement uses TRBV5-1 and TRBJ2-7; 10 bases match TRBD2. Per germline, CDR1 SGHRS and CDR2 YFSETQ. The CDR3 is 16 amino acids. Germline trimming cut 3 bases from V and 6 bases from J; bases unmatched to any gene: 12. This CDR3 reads CASSSTAGGPFSEQYF. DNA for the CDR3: TGCGCCAGCAGCTCAACAGCGGGAGGGCCTTTCAGCGAGCAGTACTTC. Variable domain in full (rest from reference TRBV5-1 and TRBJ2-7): KAGVTQTPRYLIKTRGQQVTLSCSPISGHRSVSWYQQTPGQGLQFLFEYFSETQRNKGNFPGRFSGRQFSNSRSEMNVSTLELGDSALYLCASSSTAGGPFSEQYFGPGTRLTVT.

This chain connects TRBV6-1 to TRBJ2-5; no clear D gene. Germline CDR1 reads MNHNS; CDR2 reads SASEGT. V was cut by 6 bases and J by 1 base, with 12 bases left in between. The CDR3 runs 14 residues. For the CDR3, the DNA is TGTGCCAGCAGGCCCACAGTGGGCCAAGAGACCCAGTACTTC. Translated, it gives CASRPTVGQETQYF.

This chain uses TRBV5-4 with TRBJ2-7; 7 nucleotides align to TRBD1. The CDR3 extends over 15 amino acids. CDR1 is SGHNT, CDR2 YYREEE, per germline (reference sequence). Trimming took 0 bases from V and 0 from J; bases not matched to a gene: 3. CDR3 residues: CASSLVGTASYEQYF. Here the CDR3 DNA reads TGTGCCAGCAGCTTGGTAGGGACAGCCTCCTACGAGCAGTACTTC.

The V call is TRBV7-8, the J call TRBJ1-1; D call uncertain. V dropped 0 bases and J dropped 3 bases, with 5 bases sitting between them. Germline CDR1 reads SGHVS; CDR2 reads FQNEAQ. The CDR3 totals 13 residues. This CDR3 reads CASSLAIDTEAFF. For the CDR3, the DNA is TGTGCCAGCAGCTTAGCGATTGACACTGAAGCTTTCTTT.

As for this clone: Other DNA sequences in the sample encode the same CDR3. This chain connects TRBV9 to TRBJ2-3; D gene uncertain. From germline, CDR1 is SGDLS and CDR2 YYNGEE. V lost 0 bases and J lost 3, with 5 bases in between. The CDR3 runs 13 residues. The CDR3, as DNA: TGTGCCAGCAGCGTAGTTCTGACAGATACGCAGTATTTT. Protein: CASSVVLTDTQYF.